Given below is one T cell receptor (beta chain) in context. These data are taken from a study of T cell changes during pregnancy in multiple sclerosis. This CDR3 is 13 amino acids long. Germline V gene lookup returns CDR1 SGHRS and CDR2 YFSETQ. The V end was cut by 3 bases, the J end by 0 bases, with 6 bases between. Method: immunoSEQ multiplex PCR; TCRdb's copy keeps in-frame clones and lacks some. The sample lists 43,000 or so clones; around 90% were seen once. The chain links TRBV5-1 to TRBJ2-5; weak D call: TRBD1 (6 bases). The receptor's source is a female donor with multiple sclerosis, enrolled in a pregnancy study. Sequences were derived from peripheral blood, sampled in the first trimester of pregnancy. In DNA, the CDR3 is TGCGCCAGCAGCTGGGACAACCAAGAGACCCAGTACTTC. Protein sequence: CASSWDNQETQYF.